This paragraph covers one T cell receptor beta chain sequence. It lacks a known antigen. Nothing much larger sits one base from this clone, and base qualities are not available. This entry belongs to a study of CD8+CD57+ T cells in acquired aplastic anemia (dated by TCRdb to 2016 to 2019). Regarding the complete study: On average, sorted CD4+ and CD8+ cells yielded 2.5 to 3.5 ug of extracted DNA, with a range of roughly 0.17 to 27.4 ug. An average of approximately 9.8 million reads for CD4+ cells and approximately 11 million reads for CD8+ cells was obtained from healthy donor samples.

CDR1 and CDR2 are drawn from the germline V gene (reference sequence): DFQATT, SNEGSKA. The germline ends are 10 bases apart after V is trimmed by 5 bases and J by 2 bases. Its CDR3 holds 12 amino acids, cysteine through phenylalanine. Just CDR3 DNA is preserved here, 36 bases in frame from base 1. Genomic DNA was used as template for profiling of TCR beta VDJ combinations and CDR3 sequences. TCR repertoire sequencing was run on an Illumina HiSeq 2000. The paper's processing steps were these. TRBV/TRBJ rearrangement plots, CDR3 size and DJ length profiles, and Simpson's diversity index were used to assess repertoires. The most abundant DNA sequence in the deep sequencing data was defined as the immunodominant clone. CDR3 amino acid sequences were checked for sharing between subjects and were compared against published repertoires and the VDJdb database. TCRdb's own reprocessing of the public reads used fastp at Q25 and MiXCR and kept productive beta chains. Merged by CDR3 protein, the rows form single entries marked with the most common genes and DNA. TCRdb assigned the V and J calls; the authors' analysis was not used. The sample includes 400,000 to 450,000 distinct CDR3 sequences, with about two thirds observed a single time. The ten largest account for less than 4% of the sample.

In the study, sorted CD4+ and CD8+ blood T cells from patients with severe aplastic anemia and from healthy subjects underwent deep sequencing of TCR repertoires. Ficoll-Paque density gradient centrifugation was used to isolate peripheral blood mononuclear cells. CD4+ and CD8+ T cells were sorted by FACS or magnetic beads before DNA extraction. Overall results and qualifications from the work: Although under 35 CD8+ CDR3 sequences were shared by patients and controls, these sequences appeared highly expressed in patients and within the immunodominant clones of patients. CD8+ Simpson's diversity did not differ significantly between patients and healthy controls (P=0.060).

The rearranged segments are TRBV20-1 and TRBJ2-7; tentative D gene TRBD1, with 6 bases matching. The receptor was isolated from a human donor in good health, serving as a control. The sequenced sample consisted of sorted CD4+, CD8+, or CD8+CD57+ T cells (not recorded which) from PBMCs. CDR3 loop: CSAPRDTYEQYF. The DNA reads TGCAGTGCTCCCCGGGACACCTACGAGCAGTACTTC.